The present entry profiles one T cell receptor (beta chain) with its context. This clonotype was seen ten or more times. Its antigen remains undetermined. The record has no base qualities; no much larger clone is one base away. These data originate in a study of T-cell reconstitution after alpha-beta-depleted transplantation in children (dated by TCRdb to the mid-2010s). General notes on the study: Using TCR repertoire profiling, the study quantitatively followed how T-cell immune reconstitution unfolded in children after TCRalphabeta/CD19-depleted allogeneic hematopoietic cell transplantation.

To prepare the library, PCR was applied. The sample was run on an Illumina HiSeq 2500. Molecular barcoding was employed in the preparation of TCR libraries, with unique molecular identifiers being used to normalize TCRbeta repertoire quantification. The raw public reads went through TCRdb reprocessing: fastp at Q25, MiXCR clone calling, in-frame beta chains kept. Each record represents a unique CDR3 protein, reported with the most common genes and DNA among its rows. The table for this sample lists roughly 180,000 distinct CDR3 sequences; just over 14% of them were counted only once. The top ten constitute approximately 13% of the sample. This sample comprised PBMCs from the stem cell graft donor, obtained from the stem cell graft. The source is a human donor who donated a stem cell graft to a child with acute lymphoblastic leukemia.

The DNA sequence is given as TGTGCCAGCAGTTTCGGCAGGGGTGAAAATGAGCAGTTCTTC. It translates as CASSFGRGENEQFF. The sequence joins TRBV12-3 or TRBV12-4 to TRBJ2-1; the D gene is possibly TRBD1, with 6 bases matching. The V end loses 3 bases and the J end loses 7 bases, and a stretch of 13 bases separates them. The CDR3 starts with the cysteine, ends with the phenylalanine, and has 14 residues. This entry keeps only the CDR3 DNA: 42 bases, framed from base 1.